Below, 26 T cell receptor beta chains from the same sample are listed, as sequenced in a study of CD4+ T cells in melanoma. TCRdb keeps only in-frame clones here, not all; method: immunoSEQ multiplex PCR. The repertoire includes some 120,000 clones, around 92% of them detected once, and 3.3% sits in the top ten. Input material: peripheral blood. The receptors come from a human donor with melanoma.

V usage is TRBV18 and J usage is TRBJ1-4; D uncertain. The CDR3 totals 14 residues. The V gene lost 4 bases and the J gene lost 3 bases, with 9 bases spanning the gap. CDR1 and CDR2 from the germline V gene are KGHSH and LQKENI. The CDR3 coding sequence is TGTGCCAGCTCACTTTTGGCAGCTAATGAAAAACTGTTTTTT. Protein product: CASSLLAANEKLFF.

The chain is built from TRBV5-6 and TRBJ1-2, with D maybe TRBD1 (5 bases). The CDR3 contains 12 residues. The V gene lost 4 bases and the J gene lost 7 bases, with 11 bases spanning the gap. Germline values: CDR1 SGHDT, CDR2 YYEEEE. CDR3 sequence reads: CASSVGTTGYTF. CDR3 coding DNA: TGTGCCAGCAGCGTCGGGACGACTGGCTACACCTTC.

CDR3 sequence: CASSEVVQGGKLFF. As DNA, the CDR3 is TGTGCCAGCAGTGAAGTGGTTCAGGGAGGAAAACTGTTTTTT. The chain is built from TRBV6-1 and TRBJ1-4; D may be TRBD1 (5 bases). V lost 1 base, J lost 10 bases, and 13 bases lay in between. Germline V CDR1 and CDR2: MNHNS, SASEGT. CDR3 length equals 14 residues.

In this sample, this clone turned up once. The chain uses TRBV6-5 and TRBJ2-2; TRBD1 or TRBD2 may be the D gene (7 bases each). Trimming took off 0 bases at V and 7 bases at J, with 15 bases between the two ends. CDR3 length equals 16 residues. CDR1 and CDR2 from the germline V gene are MNHEY and SVGAGI. The chain's CDR3 is CASSYSSTGRDGELFF. CDR3 DNA sequence: TGTGCCAGCAGTTACTCGTCGACAGGGAGGGACGGGGAGCTGTTTTTT.

This rearrangement joins TRBV27 to TRBJ2-7, with 8 positions matching TRBD1. J lost 7 bases, V lost 6 bases, and 8 bases had no gene match. CDR1 MNHEY and CDR2 SMNVEV come from the germline V gene (reference sequence). This CDR3 region has 13 residues. The CDR3 DNA follows: TGTGCCAGCAGATTACAGGGGGGCATTGAGCAGTACTTC. Translated: CASRLQGGIEQYF.

The chain joins TRBV14 to TRBJ2-7, with D possibly being TRBD1 or TRBD2 (6 bases each). The germline gives CDR1 SGHDN, CDR2 FVKESK. V shed 5 bases and J shed 0 bases, with 11 bases lying between them. The CDR3 contains 14 residues. CDR3 residues: CASSGGLSSYEQYF. The CDR3 DNA reads as TGTGCCAGCAGCGGGGGGCTAAGCTCCTACGAGCAGTACTTC.

The chain couples TRBV11-2 to TRBJ2-3; 7 bases map to TRBD1. Germline-derived CDR1 and CDR2 are SGHAT and FQNNGV. There are 18 residues in the CDR3. After removal of 5 bases from V and 8 bases from J, the junction contained 22 bases not matched to a gene. The CDR3 reads CASSTVTGVGLNGVTQYF. The CDR3 DNA is TGTGCCAGCAGCACCGTTACAGGGGTCGGGCTTAACGGGGTTACGCAGTATTTT.

The chain is built from TRBV15 and TRBJ2-1; D remains unclear. The CDR3 runs 14 residues. CDR1 and CDR2 from the germline V gene are LNHNV and YYDKDF (reference sequence). The V end was cut by 3 bases, the J end by 7 bases, with 13 bases between. CDR3 bases: TGTGCCACCAGCAGCACTCTAGGGTGGAATGAGCAGTTCTTC. It yields the protein CATSSTLGWNEQFF. Filled out from reference TRBV15 and TRBJ2-1, the complete variable domain reads DAMVIQNPRYQVTQFGKPVTLSCSQTLNHNVMYWYQQKSSQAPKLLFHYYDKDFNNEADTPDNFQSRRPNTSFCFLDIRSPGLGDTAMYLCATSSTLGWNEQFFGPGTRLTVL.

The CDR3 sequence: CASSQGPLSGANVLTF. CDR3 nucleotide sequence: TGTGCCAGCAGCCAAGGCCCCCTCTCTGGGGCCAACGTCCTGACTTTC. The rearrangement links TRBV4-2 to TRBJ2-6; D gene uncertain. CDR3 length: 16 amino acids. CDR1 and CDR2 (germline): LGHNA, YNFKEQ. V was pared by 1 base and J by 0 bases, with 7 bases between.

The V call is TRBV28, the J call TRBJ2-5, with TRBD2 matching 10 bases. The junction had 8 bases not matched to a gene; V was cut back by 5 bases and J by 2 bases. From germline, CDR1 is MDHEN and CDR2 SYDVKM. The CDR3 has 16 residues. The CDR3 spells CASSPGTSVPQETQYF. The CDR3 nucleotides read TGTGCCAGCAGTCCCGGGACTAGCGTTCCACAAGAGACCCAGTACTTC.

The rearrangement uses TRBV4-2 and TRBJ2-7; maybe TRBD2 (5 bases). The CDR3 consists of 15 residues. V lost 0 bases, J lost 1 base, and 10 bases lay in between. Germline CDR1 and CDR2: LGHNA and YNFKEQ. CDR3 region: CASSQDWERSYEQYF. The CDR3, as DNA: TGTGCCAGCAGCCAAGATTGGGAGCGGTCCTACGAGCAGTACTTC.

The chain has TRBV7-7 and TRBJ2-1; maybe TRBD2 (5 bases). Trimming shortened V by 5 bases and J by 5 bases, and 19 bases separated the two germline ends. Germline values: CDR1 SSHAT, CDR2 FNYEAQ (reference sequence). The length of the CDR3 is 16 residues. DNA of the CDR3: TGTGCCAGCAGCCAACGGGCAGGAGGACTCCACAATGAGCAGTTCTTC. The encoded protein is CASSQRAGGLHNEQFF.

The J gene is TRBJ2-7, the V gene TRBV14, with D maybe TRBD2 (5 bases). Per germline, CDR1 SGHDN and CDR2 FVKESK. Trimming pared 5 bases from V and 6 bases from J, leaving 11 bases between. This CDR3 is 12 amino acids long. Here the CDR3 reads CASSATRSEQYF. CDR3 DNA: TGTGCCAGCAGCGCTACTAGATCCGAGCAGTACTTC. The variable domain in full, with the rest retrieved from reference TRBV14 and TRBJ2-7, is EAGVTQFPSHSVIEKGQTVTLRCDPISGHDNLYWYRRVMGKEIKFLLHFVKESKQDESGMPNNRFLAERTGGTYSTLKVQPAELEDSGVYFCASSATRSEQYFGPGTRLTVT.

The rearrangement links TRBV4-1 to TRBJ2-2, with D hard to call. The CDR3 has 15 amino acids. The V gene's germline CDR1 is MGHRA and CDR2 YSYEKL. The germline V and J ends were trimmed by 0 bases and 1 base, with 6 bases remaining between them. The CDR3 DNA reads TGCGCCAGCAGCCAAGAACACAAGAACACCGGGGAGCTGTTTTTT. It translates to CASSQEHKNTGELFF.

This rearrangement joins TRBV9 to TRBJ2-3, with a possible D match to TRBD2 (5 bases). Germline V gene lookup returns CDR1 SGDLS and CDR2 YYNGEE. CDR3 length: 15 residues. V lost 4 bases to trimming and J lost 8 bases, with 20 bases between them. The CDR3 spells CASSPNLLASPTQYF. DNA of the CDR3: TGTGCCAGCAGCCCCAACCTTTTGGCTAGCCCTACGCAGTATTTT. The variable domain in full, completed from reference TRBV9 and TRBJ2-3, reads DSGVTQTPKHLITATGQRVTLRCSPRSGDLSVYWYQQSLDQGLQFLIQYYNGEERAKGNILERFSAQQFPDLHSELNLSSLELGDSALYFCASSPNLLASPTQYFGPGTRLTVL.

This clone has just one count. J is TRBJ2-7 and V is TRBV7-2, with 7 bases fitting TRBD2. V lost 3 bases and J lost 5; bases outside the gene matches: 7. Germline V CDR1 and CDR2: SGHTA, FQGNSA. This CDR3 is built from 14 residues. This CDR3 reads CASSFQGGSHEQYF. The CDR3 bases are TGTGCCAGCAGCTTTCAGGGAGGGAGCCACGAGCAGTACTTC.

This clone was seen just once. The same CDR3 arises from other DNA sequences in this sample as well. V gene TRBV4-2 combines with J gene TRBJ2-2, with D uncertain. Germline values: CDR1 LGHNA, CDR2 YNFKEQ. This CDR3 contains 17 residues. V gave up 0 bases and J gave up 0 bases, with 11 bases separating them. CDR3 nucleotides: TGTGCCAGCAGCCAAGAGACGGGCCTCGCGAACACCGGGGAGCTGTTTTTT. It yields the protein CASSQETGLANTGELFF.

The chain uses TRBV29-1 and TRBJ2-2; 11 bases are a match to TRBD1. With 6 bases clipped from V and 6 bases from J, the junction kept 3 bases outside the gene matches. CDR1 and CDR2 from the germline V gene are SQVTM and ANQGSEA. This CDR3 region has 13 residues. The CDR3: CSVGTGGSGELFF. In nucleotides, the CDR3 is TGCAGCGTGGGGACAGGGGGGTCCGGGGAGCTGTTTTTT.

This rearrangement joins TRBV21-1 to TRBJ2-7. TRBV21-1 is a listed pseudogene. This CDR3 is built from 16 residues. The CDR3 coding sequence is TGTGCCAGCAACCCAGGGACCGTCTTAAGCTCCTACGAGCAGTACTTC. Translation: CASNPGTVLSSYEQYF.

The chain has TRBV6-1 and TRBJ2-5; no definite D call. Trimming left V 1 base short and J 4 bases short, with 10 bases between. Germline-derived CDR1 and CDR2 are MNHNS and SASEGT. The CDR3 has 14 residues. The CDR3 DNA is TGTGCCAGCAGTGAAGGGGTCTTGGGAGAGACCCAGTACTTC. Translating gives CASSEGVLGETQYF.

The chain joins TRBV28 to TRBJ1-1; TRBD1 matches 7 bases. The germline CDR1 and CDR2 sequences are MDHEN and SYDVKM. The J segment lost 4 bases and the V segment lost 5 bases, leaving 4 bases of the junction unmatched. The CDR3 loop spans 13 amino acids. CDR3 coding DNA: TGTGCCAGCAGTCCGACAGGGACCACTGAAGCTTTCTTT. This encodes CASSPTGTTEAFF.

The sample holds one count of this clone. The gene calls are TRBV28 and TRBJ1-2; no clear D gene. The V gene lost 9 bases and the J gene lost 9 bases, with 8 bases spanning the gap. Germline-derived CDR1 and CDR2 are MDHEN and SYDVKM. This CDR3 region has 9 residues. The CDR3 loop is CARDLRYTF. The CDR3 nucleotides read TGTGCCAGGGATTTGCGCTACACCTTC.

This clone was found a few times. The V call is TRBV30, the J call TRBJ1-1; D not certain. The V end was cut by 8 bases, the J end by 8 bases, with 9 bases between. This CDR3 region has 9 residues. Per germline, CDR1 GTSNPN and CDR2 SVGIG (reference sequence). As DNA, the CDR3 is TGTGCCGGTGGGAGAGAAGCTTTCTTT. Amino acids: CAGGREAFF.

The chain is built from TRBV7-6 and TRBJ2-7, with 7 bases matching TRBD1. This CDR3 region has 12 residues. J lost 7 bases, V lost 5 bases, and 5 bases had no gene match. Looked up from germline, CDR1 is SGHVS and CDR2 is FNYEAQ. The CDR3 sequence is CASSPDRAEQYF. Written as DNA, the CDR3 is TGTGCCAGCAGCCCAGACAGGGCGGAGCAGTACTTC.

The chain recombines TRBV27 with TRBJ2-1; D is uncertain. The V end was cut by 2 bases, the J end by 5 bases, with 7 bases between. Germline CDR1 and CDR2: MNHEY and SMNVEV (reference sequence). This CDR3 is built from 13 residues. The DNA of the CDR3 is TGTGCCAGCAGTTTAGCCAGACACAATGAGCAGTTCTTC. The encoded protein is CASSLARHNEQFF.

This clone turned up a few times. The J gene is TRBJ1-6, the V gene TRBV6-1, with TRBD1 matching over 10 bases. The ends lost 6 bases at V and 10 bases at J; junction bases unmatched: 9. The CDR3 contains 15 residues. Per the germline V gene, CDR1 is MNHNS and CDR2 is SASEGT. The CDR3 DNA is TGTGCCAGCAGCTCTTCGACAGGGGGCAGGTCACCCCTCCACTTT. As protein: CASSSSTGGRSPLHF.